These 22 T cell receptor beta chains were all obtained from the same sample, sequenced in a study of cytomegalovirus exposure and HLA in healthy donors. PCR amplification relied on 60 Vbeta primers (plus 13 Jbeta primers). TCRdb's copy holds only in-frame clones and misses some; the assay was immunoSEQ multiplex PCR. The repertoire holds fewer than 250,000 clones, with 60% to 80% as singletons. The sequencing input was PBMCs. The source of these receptors is a male donor in good health and CMV-seronegative.

As regards this clone: The sample holds other DNA sequences that translate to the same CDR3. The V gene is TRBV5-4, the J gene TRBJ1-1; tentatively, D is TRBD1 (5 bases). There are 13 residues in the CDR3. From germline, CDR1 is SGHNT and CDR2 YYREEE (reference sequence). V lost 4 bases, J lost 10 bases, and 17 bases lay in between. The CDR3 loop reads CASSRTDRGTAFF. CDR3 sequence (DNA): TGTGCCAGCAGCCGAACTGATAGGGGAACAGCTTTCTTT.

V is TRBV28 and J is TRBJ2-2; TRBD1 matches 7 bases. The germline V gene encodes CDR1 MDHEN and CDR2 SYDVKM. The CDR3 totals 14 residues. V trimming: 6 bases; J trimming: 3 bases; junction bases outside the gene matches: 4. The CDR3 sequence is CASRHTGDTGELFF. CDR3 DNA sequence: TGTGCCAGCAGACATACAGGGGACACCGGGGAGCTGTTTTTT.

A few counts support this clone. V and J are TRBV29-1 and TRBJ2-7; the match to TRBD2 covers 11 bases. Trimming cost V 1 base and J 7 bases; bases outside gene matches: 6. The CDR3 extends over 14 amino acids. Germline CDR1 and CDR2: SQVTM and ANQGSEA. As DNA, the CDR3 is TGCAGCGTTGAAGGGCTAGCGGGAGGAGGGGAGCAGTACTTC. The encoded protein is CSVEGLAGGGEQYF.

A word on this clone: The conserved phenylalanine or tryptophan is not found at the CDR3 terminus, so this likely reflects a read error. The rearrangement links TRBV30 to TRBJ2-7, with a tentative D call TRBD2 (6 bases). V was pared by 0 bases and J by 4 bases, with 16 bases between. The CDR3 consists of 15 residues. Germline V lookup: CDR1 GTSNPN, CDR2 SVGIG (reference sequence). The CDR3 DNA is TGTGCCTGGAGTGTGGCGCGGGAAGGGATATACGAGCAGTACCTC. Amino acids: CAWSVAREGIYEQYL.

About this clone itself: One junction end does not reproduce the germline sequence, and a read error may be involved. The chain joins TRBV2 to TRBJ1-1; tentative D call: TRBD1 (5 bases). Germline V lookup: CDR1 SNHLY, CDR2 FYNNEI. This CDR3 spans 12 amino acids. The CDR3 loop is CASSEGTSERGF. For the CDR3, the DNA is TGTGCCAGCAGTGAAGGGACGTCCGAACGGGGGTTT.

V and J are TRBV4-1 and TRBJ2-7; TRBD1 aligns across 7 bases. The V gene's germline CDR1 is MGHRA and CDR2 YSYEKL. Trimming removed 5 bases from V and 2 bases from J; junction bases left unmatched: 9. The CDR3 extends over 15 amino acids. The CDR3 region has the DNA TGCGCCAGCAGCGCGACCCCGGGACAGACCTACGAGCAGTACTTC. Amino acids: CASSATPGQTYEQYF.

Turning to this clone: At the DNA level, this CDR3 is encoded by other sequences in the same sample as well. V and J are TRBV19 and TRBJ2-7; 10 bases fit TRBD1. The CDR3 runs to 14 residues. The germline V gene has CDR1 LNHDA and CDR2 SQIVND (reference sequence). V shed 2 bases and J 4 bases; nucleotides not matched to a gene: 2. The CDR3 protein is CASSIRDRGYEQYF. In DNA form, the CDR3 reads TGTGCCAGTAGTATACGGGACAGGGGATACGAGCAGTACTTC.

The rearrangement links TRBV19 to TRBJ1-2; TRBD1 might be the D (5 bases). This CDR3 region has 14 residues. Trimming stripped 6 bases from V and 0 bases from J, with 11 bases between. Looked up from germline, CDR1 is LNHDA and CDR2 is SQIVND (reference sequence). CDR3 protein: CASRPGGANYGYTF. The CDR3 DNA sequence: TGTGCCAGTAGACCCGGGGGAGCTAACTATGGCTACACCTTC.

The chain carries TRBV29-1 and TRBJ2-7, with TRBD1 identical over 7 bases. Germline V gene lookup returns CDR1 SQVTM and CDR2 ANQGSEA. V trimming: 6 bases; J trimming: 3 bases; junction bases outside the gene matches: 5. The CDR3 is made up of 12 amino acids. The CDR3 is CSVEDRLYEQYF. CDR3 nucleotides: TGCAGCGTCGAGGACAGGCTCTACGAGCAGTACTTC.

The rearrangement links TRBV5-1 to TRBJ2-3, with a possible D match to TRBD2 (6 bases). V shed 6 bases and J shed 6 bases, with 20 bases lying between them. Germline CDR1 is SGHRS and CDR2 is YFSETQ. The CDR3 spans 15 residues. DNA of the CDR3: TGCGCCAGCACCCTGGGTAGCGGAATAGGGGATACGCAGTATTTT. Translation: CASTLGSGIGDTQYF.

The V and J genes are TRBV4-2 and TRBJ2-7, with TRBD1 as a possible D gene (6 bases). The CDR3 runs 15 residues. Germline V CDR1 and CDR2: LGHNA, YNFKEQ. The germline V and J ends were trimmed by 3 bases and 2 bases, with 14 bases remaining between them. CDR3 in DNA: TGTGCCAGCAGCCAGGCAGGGGAGTTCACCTACGAGCAGTACTTC. This gives the protein CASSQAGEFTYEQYF.

In the case of this clone: An end of the junction does not agree with germline; a read error may underlie this. This chain joins TRBV5-1 and TRBJ2-7, with TRBD1 matching 8 bases. The CDR3 runs 14 residues. Per germline, CDR1 SGHRS and CDR2 YFSETQ. The CDR3 DNA reads TGCGCCAGCAGCTTGGGGGACAGGTCCTACGAGCAGTGCTTC. Its protein product is CASSLGDRSYEQCF.

This clone has a handful of counts. The rearrangement links TRBV25-1 to TRBJ2-2; D is unclear. The CDR3 length is 14 residues. Germline V gives CDR1 MGHDK, CDR2 SYGVNS. Trimming took off 1 base at V and 0 bases at J, with 3 bases between the two ends. In nucleotides, the CDR3 is TGTGCCAGCAGTGAATCTGCGAACACCGGGGAGCTGTTTTTT. It translates to CASSESANTGELFF.

This rearrangement joins TRBV28 to TRBJ1-1, with D hard to call. Between the trimmed V and J ends, which lost 4 bases and 0 bases, there was a span of 12 bases. CDR1 and CDR2 from the germline V gene are MDHEN and SYDVKM. The CDR3 runs to 15 residues. The CDR3 region has the DNA TGTGCCAGCAGTTCCCCCGGCGGGATGAACACTGAAGCTTTCTTT. As protein: CASSSPGGMNTEAFF.

This sequence joins TRBV28 and TRBJ1-3; no reliable D call. CDR3 size: 15 residues. V was clipped by 4 bases and J by 4 bases, with 14 bases between them. Germline V gene sequence: CDR1 MDHEN, CDR2 SYDVKM. CDR3 coding DNA: TGTGCCAGCAGTTATGGCCGGGTAGGCGGAAACACCATATATTTT. Translated, it gives CASSYGRVGGNTIYF.

This rearrangement joins TRBV10-3 to TRBJ1-5; D possibly corresponds to TRBD1 (5 bases). The CDR3 has 16 amino acids. Trimming took off 3 bases at V and 1 base at J, with 13 bases between the two ends. CDR1 ENHRY and CDR2 SYGVKD come from the germline V gene. The chain's CDR3 is CAISDQGSTSNQPQHF. The CDR3 bases are TGTGCCATCAGTGACCAGGGCTCCACCAGCAATCAGCCCCAGCATTTT.

The table lists this clone with a few counts. The chain links TRBV6-6 to TRBJ2-7; perhaps TRBD2 as D (7 bases). CDR1 is MNHNY, CDR2 SVGAGI, per germline (reference sequence). This CDR3 comprises 14 residues. Trimming left V 11 bases short and J 2 bases short, with 19 bases between. CDR3 DNA: TGTGCCTTTACGGGGAGGGGGATCGCCTACGAGCAGTACTTC. It encodes CAFTGRGIAYEQYF.

The genes are TRBV2 and TRBJ2-5; TRBD2 matches at 7 bases. The CDR3 is 15 amino acids. V dropped 6 bases and J dropped 4; count of bases not matched to a gene: 11. Germline V gene lookup returns CDR1 SNHLY and CDR2 FYNNEI. Written as DNA, the CDR3 is TGTGCCAGCAGCGTTAATTCGGGGGGAGGAGAGACCCAGTACTTC. Residues: CASSVNSGGGETQYF.

The genes are TRBV4-2 and TRBJ2-6; 10 nucleotides align to TRBD1. V was pared by 4 bases and J by 1 base, with 4 bases of the junction left unmatched. From germline, CDR1 is LGHNA and CDR2 YNFKEQ. This CDR3 has 17 residues. CDR3 DNA: TGTGCCAGCAGCCGGACAGGGGGTAATTCTGGGGCCAACGTCCTGACTTTC. Amino acid sequence: CASSRTGGNSGANVLTF.

V and J are TRBV7-8 and TRBJ1-1, with 7 bases matching TRBD1. This CDR3 spans 15 amino acids. After removal of 4 bases from V and 4 bases from J, the junction contained 9 bases not matched to a gene. Germline CDR1 is SGHVS and CDR2 is FQNEAQ. The CDR3 loop reads CASSSKGARGTEAFF. The CDR3 nucleotides are TGTGCCAGCAGCTCAAAGGGGGCCCGGGGCACTGAAGCTTTCTTT.

The sample holds a few counts of this clone. The gene calls are TRBV28 and TRBJ2-7; 8 bases are a match to TRBD2. This CDR3 is built from 17 residues. The trim removed 5 bases at V and 0 bases at J, leaving 12 bases unmatched. Germline V gene lookup returns CDR1 MDHEN and CDR2 SYDVKM. The chain's CDR3 is CASSEGLVLRSSYEQYF. The CDR3 DNA is TGTGCCAGCAGTGAGGGACTAGTCCTTAGGAGCTCCTACGAGCAGTACTTC. The full variable domain, with the rest looked up from reference TRBV28 and TRBJ2-7, is DVKVTQSSRYLVKRTGEKVFLECVQDMDHENMFWYRQDPGLGLRLIYFSYDVKMKEKGDIPEGYSVSREKKERFSLILESASTNQTSMYLCASSEGLVLRSSYEQYFGPGTRLTVT.

This clone showed up just a few times. The chain carries TRBV2 and TRBJ1-1, with no clear D. Between the trimmed V and J ends, which lost 0 bases and 11 bases, there was a span of 10 bases. Germline V lookup: CDR1 SNHLY, CDR2 FYNNEI. The CDR3 consists of 12 residues. DNA of the CDR3: TGTGCCAGCAGTGAAGCGCTTCGAGGGGCTTTCTTT. It translates to CASSEALRGAFF.